A selection of T cell receptor beta chains follows, all from one sample in a study of regulatory T cells in long-lasting Graves disease. Via MiXCR, TCRdb re-called the multiplex PCR reads, giving one row per CDR3 protein. The sample gives 360,000 or so distinct CDR3 sequences, roughly 12% of which show up once; approximately 20% is in the top ten. This same sample was also part of a study on T cells in Graves' hyperthyroidism and ophthalmopathy.

The sequenced sample was peripheral blood mononuclear cells (PBMCs), obtained at new diagnosis, from a patient treated with antithyroid drugs. The receptor source for this set is a woman younger than 35 with Graves disease. CDR3s include the opening cysteine and the closing phenylalanine or tryptophan. The D gene is left open where the match is weak. Only some rows state a clone size, as once, few, many or a class for expanded clones.

J	size	D	V	DNA	CDR3
TRBJ2-5	few	-	TRBV7-9	TGTGCCAGCAGCTTACACCAAGAGACCCAGTACTTC	CASSLHQETQYF
TRBJ2-1	many	TRBD2	TRBV7-2	TGTGCCAGCAGCTTTCTAGCGGGGGGCCACAATGAGCAGTTCTTC	CASSFLAGGHNEQFF
TRBJ2-7	-	TRBD1	TRBV27	TGTGCCACTCGGACAGGGGACTCCTACGAGCAGTACTTC	CATRTGDSYEQYF
TRBJ2-3	few	-	TRBV24-1	TGTGCCACCAGTGATTCGTGGAGTGGCAAAAGCACAGATACGCAGTATTTT	CATSDSWSGKSTDTQYF
TRBJ1-2	many	-	TRBV6-5	TGTGCCAGCAGTTACGGCGGGTATCTTGGCTACACCTTC	CASSYGGYLGYTF
TRBJ1-1	many	-	TRBV6-2/TRBV6-3	TGTGCCAGCAGTAACAGGGCCCAGATTCCAGAAGCTTTCTTT	CASSNRAQIPEAFF
TRBJ2-1	-	-	TRBV19	TGTGCCAGTAGTAACTATCGGGACGAGCAGTTCTTC	CASSNYRDEQFF
TRBJ2-3	-	TRBD2	TRBV6-2/TRBV6-3	TGTGCCAGCAGTTACCCCCTAGCGGGGTACACAGATACGCAGTATTTT	CASSYPLAGYTDTQYF
TRBJ2-1	-	TRBD1	TRBV19	TGTGCCAGTAGTTCGACCGACAGGGAACCCTACAATGAGCAGTTCTTC	CASSSTDREPYNEQFF
TRBJ2-5	many	TRBD1	TRBV20-1	TGCAGTGCCAGAGACAGGGGGCGAGAGACCCAGTACTTC	CSARDRGRETQYF
TRBJ2-2	once	TRBD2	TRBV7-2	TGTGCCAGCAGCTTAGGTCCAGCGGGAGGGTACACCGGGGAGCTGTTTTTT	CASSLGPAGGYTGELFF
TRBJ1-1	many	TRBD1	TRBV6-9	TGTGCCAGCAGTTATAGGGGTACAGGGGCAATGGCTTTCTTT	CASSYRGTGAMAFF
TRBJ1-6	many	-	TRBV12-3/TRBV12-4	TGTGCCAGCAGAGTGGAGATGAGGGGATCCTATAATTCACCCCTCCACTTT	CASRVEMRGSYNSPLHF
TRBJ2-5	-	-	TRBV28	TGTGCCAGCAGTTTCTGGCAGGGGCGAGAGACCCAGTACTTC	CASSFWQGRETQYF
TRBJ1-2	once	TRBD1	TRBV7-2	TGTGCCAGCAGCCAAGGGGACAGGAGCTACTCCAAGGGCTACACCTTC	CASSQGDRSYSKGYTF
TRBJ2-2	many	-	TRBV11-2	TGTGCCAGCAGCCGCGGCTGGTCGAACACCGGGGAGCTGTTTTTT	CASSRGWSNTGELFF
TRBJ2-2	many	-	TRBV2	TGTGCCAGCAGATCCGGGACAATTAGGACCGGGGAGCTGTTTTTT	CASRSGTIRTGELFF
TRBJ1-5	many	TRBD1	TRBV12-3/TRBV12-4	TGTGCCAGCAGTTGGGACAGGGGAAATCAGCCCCAGCATTTT	CASSWDRGNQPQHF
TRBJ2-7	-	TRBD1	TRBV6-2/TRBV6-3	TGTGCCAGCAGTGAGTGGACAGGGAGCTCCTACGAGCAGTACTTC	CASSEWTGSSYEQYF
TRBJ2-2	few	-	TRBV27	TGTGCCAGCAGCCCTCGACGGCGCACCGGGGAGCTGTTTTTT	CASSPRRRTGELFF
TRBJ2-3	-	TRBD2	TRBV12-3/TRBV12-4	TGTGCCAGCAGCCGTCGTCGGGCGGGGGGCACAGATACGCAGTATTTT	CASSRRRAGGTDTQYF
TRBJ1-2	many	TRBD1	TRBV11-2	TGTGCCAGCAGCTTAAGGGGGCAGAATGGCTACACCTTC	CASSLRGQNGYTF
TRBJ1-1	many	-	TRBV7-2	TGTGCCAGCAGCTTAACAATGACTGAAGCTTTCTTT	CASSLTMTEAFF
TRBJ2-5	many	TRBD1	TRBV28	TGTGCCAGCAGTTTATGGTTGGGACAGGGGGCGAAGACCCAGTACTTC	CASSLWLGQGAKTQYF
TRBJ2-2	few	-	TRBV10-3	TGTGCCATCAAGGTCTCCGGGGAGCTGTTTTTT	CAIKVSGELFF
TRBJ2-2	many	TRBD2	TRBV12-3/TRBV12-4	TGTGCCAGCACCAAACTAGCGGGGGGAAAGGACGGGGAGCTGTTTTTT	CASTKLAGGKDGELFF
TRBJ2-4	few	TRBD2	TRBV7-2	TGTGCCAGCAGCTTACTAGCGGGAGGGCCGGGGGACATTCAGTACTTC	CASSLLAGGPGDIQYF
TRBJ2-7	few	TRBD2	TRBV25-1	TGTGCCAGCAGTGAATCGATCCCCGGACTAGCGGGCAAACCCTCCTACGAGCAGTACTTC	CASSESIPGLAGKPSYEQYF
TRBJ1-6	many	TRBD1	TRBV12-3/TRBV12-4	TGTGCCAGCGGGACAGAGGATAATTCACCCCTCCACTTT	CASGTEDNSPLHF
TRBJ2-1	many	TRBD1	TRBV30	TGTGCCTGGAGCTCCGGGACAGGGGGGGATGAGCAGTTCTTC	CAWSSGTGGDEQFF
TRBJ2-1	many	TRBD1	TRBV6-2/TRBV6-3	TGTGCCAGCAGTTACTCAGGGACAGATTACAATGAGCAGTTCTTC	CASSYSGTDYNEQFF
TRBJ2-7	many	-	TRBV3-1	TGTGCCAGCAGCCGGGTTGGGAATGGGTACGAGCAGTACTTC	CASSRVGNGYEQYF
TRBJ1-1	many	TRBD1	TRBV2	TGTGCCAGCAGACAACCTAGGACAGGGAAGAACACTGAAGCTTTCTTT	CASRQPRTGKNTEAFF
TRBJ1-4	-	-	TRBV5-1	TGCGCCAGCAGCCCCTCGACAGGAAACCCTGAAAAACTGTTTTTT	CASSPSTGNPEKLFF
TRBJ2-1	-	-	TRBV4-3	TGCGCCAGCAGCCAAGATTCGGGGCTGACCCGGACTGACAATGAGCAGTTCTTC	CASSQDSGLTRTDNEQFF
TRBJ2-1	many	TRBD2	TRBV6-5	TGTGCCAGCAGTTACTCGGCGGGGGGATACAATGAGCAGTTCTTC	CASSYSAGGYNEQFF
TRBJ2-7	many	-	TRBV4-1	TGCGCCAGCAGCCAAGCTGGCGGGTCCTACGAGCAGTACTTC	CASSQAGGSYEQYF
TRBJ1-1	many	-	TRBV5-1	TGCGCCAGCCGCCCCATTTTCCGGGAAAACACTGAAGCTTTCTTT	CASRPIFRENTEAFF
TRBJ2-2	-	-	TRBV6-5	TGTGCCAGCAGTTACTCCGGGAGCACCGGGGAGCTGTTTTTT	CASSYSGSTGELFF
TRBJ1-5	many	-	TRBV2	TGTGCCAGCACCGAAGGAAGGACAAGCAATCAGCCCCAGCATTTT	CASTEGRTSNQPQHF
TRBJ1-3	many	-	TRBV6-1	TGTGCCAGCAGTCACGTTCAAGGGGGACCTGGAAACACCATATATTTT	CASSHVQGGPGNTIYF
TRBJ1-1	many	-	TRBV2	TGTGCCAGCAAACGACTGACGATAAGGGACACTGAAGCTTTCTTT	CASKRLTIRDTEAFF
TRBJ1-2	-	-	TRBV7-9	TGTGCCAGCAGCTTATACGCTTACCCTATCTACACCTTC	CASSLYAYPIYTF
TRBJ2-1	many	TRBD1	TRBV12-3/TRBV12-4	TGTGCCAGCAGCGACCGGGACAGAGGGCATGAGCAGTTCTTC	CASSDRDRGHEQFF
TRBJ1-2	many	-	TRBV5-6	TGTGCCAGCAGCTTCCGGGGGCCTAATGGCTACACCTTC	CASSFRGPNGYTF
TRBJ1-4	many	-	TRBV20-1	TGCAGTGCTCGAGAAGCGGGACGGATGTTGGGAAAACTGTTTTTT	CSAREAGRMLGKLFF
TRBJ2-1	many	-	TRBV7-3	TGTGCCAGCAGCCCCTATGGACAGTACAATGAGCAGTTCTTC	CASSPYGQYNEQFF
TRBJ2-5	many	-	TRBV11-2	TGTGCCAGCAGCTTAGGTGGCATCCCGTACCAAGAGACCCAGTACTTC	CASSLGGIPYQETQYF
TRBJ2-3	-	-	TRBV3-2	TGTGCCAGCAGCCAATACGACGGAAGGTACGGGAGGGCATCCGATGCGCAGTATTTT	CASSQYDGRYGRASDAQYF
TRBJ2-1	many	TRBD1	TRBV6-2/TRBV6-3	TGTGCCAGCAGTTTGTGGACAGGGGGTGTTGAGCAGTTCTTC	CASSLWTGGVEQFF
TRBJ2-5	few	-	TRBV28	TGTGCCAGCAGGCAGGGGGGGGGTGGAGAGACCCAGTACTTC	CASRQGGGGETQYF
TRBJ2-3	many	TRBD2	TRBV20-1	TGCAGTGCTCTAGCGGGGTTACGCGCAGATACGCAGTATTTT	CSALAGLRADTQYF
TRBJ2-5	many	TRBD2	TRBV3-1	TGTGCCAGCAGCCGACTCCTGACTAGCGGCGACCAAGAGACCCAGTACTTC	CASSRLLTSGDQETQYF
TRBJ2-5	many	TRBD1	TRBV4-3	TGCGCCAGCAGCCAAGATCCCCCGGGACAGGGGGCAGAGACCCAGTACTTC	CASSQDPPGQGAETQYF
TRBJ2-1	many	TRBD2	TRBV19	TGTGCCAGTAGTGAAGCATCCGGGAGGGACTCCTACAATGAGCAGTTCTTC	CASSEASGRDSYNEQFF